The 32 T cell receptor beta chains reported below all come from one sample, sequenced in a study of shared clonotypes between healthy human individuals. The table came from immunoSEQ multiplex PCR; TCRdb's copy has only in-frame clones and leaves some out. The data show about 2.1 million clones, with 93% seen just once and more than 1.5% held by the top ten. The naive CD8 population came from CD45RO-negative cells selected for CCR7, without terminally differentiated effector memory CD45RA+ cells. The sequenced material came from naive CD8+ T cells from PBMCs. The receptor set was obtained from a man in his late teens or twenties in good health. Some clones in this sample may be carry-over from other donors' samples.

V and J are TRBV4-1 and TRBJ2-7; no clear D. V was shortened by 1 base and J by 6 bases, with 7 bases between the two germline ends. Germline CDR1 reads MGHRA; CDR2 reads YSYEKL. The CDR3 sequence is 12 residues long. The CDR3 DNA sequence: TGCGCCAGCAGCCAAGTTCTCGGCGAGCAGTACTTC. Its translation is CASSQVLGEQYF.

The rearrangement links TRBV27 to TRBJ2-5; D is possibly TRBD2 (6 bases). Germline lookup yields CDR1 MNHEY and CDR2 SMNVEV (reference sequence). V gave up 6 bases and J gave up 4 bases, with 12 bases separating them. This CDR3 comprises 13 residues. CDR3 nucleotides: TGTGCCAGCAGGACGGGAGATGGAGAGACCCAGTACTTC. Translation: CASRTGDGETQYF.

The chain carries TRBV2 and TRBJ1-1, with unresolved D. This CDR3 spans 12 amino acids. CDR1 and CDR2 (germline): SNHLY, FYNNEI. Between the trimmed V and J ends, which lost 7 bases and 1 base, there was a span of 7 bases. The CDR3 coding sequence is TGTGCCAGCACCCGTGGGAACACTGAAGCTTTCTTT. As protein: CASTRGNTEAFF.

The CDR3 reads CASSPTGRAATDTQYF. CDR3 DNA sequence: TGTGCCAGCAGCCCCACAGGGCGGGCGGCCACAGATACGCAGTATTTT. The chain has TRBV7-6 and TRBJ2-3, with a possible D match to TRBD1 (6 bases). The CDR3 has 16 amino acids. Between the trimmed V and J ends, which lost 5 bases and 2 bases, there was a span of 17 bases. The germline gives CDR1 SGHVS, CDR2 FNYEAQ.

This clone has a single count. The V call is TRBV11-2, the J call TRBJ2-1; weak D call: TRBD1 (5 bases). CDR1 is SGHAT and CDR2 is FQNNGV in the germline V gene. The CDR3 runs to 15 residues. Trimming pared 8 bases from V and 7 bases from J, leaving 21 bases between. The CDR3 reads CASRGQGSGWNEQFF. CDR3 bases: TGTGCCAGCCGAGGACAAGGCTCTGGCTGGAATGAGCAGTTCTTC.

V gene TRBV6-6 combines with J gene TRBJ2-3; D is uncertain. Trimming removed 6 bases at V and 5 bases at J, with 12 bases between. Germline V lookup: CDR1 MNHNY, CDR2 SVGAGI (reference sequence). The CDR3 runs 13 residues. The CDR3 sequence is CASSSTTLDTQYF. CDR3 coding DNA: TGTGCCAGCAGCTCAACCACGTTAGATACGCAGTATTTT.

On this clone: In the same sample, other DNA sequences code for this CDR3. V usage is TRBV11-2 and J usage is TRBJ1-1, with D hard to call. The CDR3 extends over 13 amino acids. Germline loops: CDR1 SGHAT, CDR2 FQNNGV. The V gene lost 1 base and the J gene lost 5 bases, with 8 bases spanning the gap. CDR3: CASSLAGRTEAFF. The CDR3, as DNA: TGTGCCAGCAGCTTAGCTGGAAGAACTGAAGCTTTCTTT.

V gene TRBV5-8 combines with J gene TRBJ2-1; 7 bases are shared with TRBD2. CDR3 length equals 15 residues. V shed 7 bases and J 2 bases; nucleotides not matched to a gene: 9. The germline CDR1 and CDR2 sequences are SGHTS and YDEGEE. The CDR3 DNA follows: TGTGCCAGCGCCAGCGGGAAGGAAGCCTACAATGAGCAGTTCTTC. Residues: CASASGKEAYNEQFF. Full variable domain (missing parts from reference TRBV5-8 and TRBJ2-1): EAGVTQSPTHLIKTRGQQATLRCSPISGHTSVYWYQQALGLGLQFLLWYDEGEERNRGNFPPRFSGRQFPNYSSELNVNALELEDSALYLCASASGKEAYNEQFFGPGTRLTVL.

The chain combines TRBV28 with TRBJ2-7; possibly TRBD1 for D (5 bases). Trimming cost V 5 bases and J 10 bases, with 15 bases left between them. From germline, CDR1 is MDHEN and CDR2 SYDVKM. The CDR3 is made up of 12 amino acids. The CDR3 region is CASSPTGPSQYF. The CDR3 coding sequence is TGTGCCAGCAGTCCTACAGGTCCGAGCCAGTACTTC.

This clone is a singleton in its sample. The rearrangement joins TRBV6-5 to TRBJ2-2; D possibly matches TRBD1 or TRBD2 (5 bases each). The germline V and J ends were trimmed by 0 bases and 3 bases, with 8 bases remaining between them. This CDR3 comprises 15 residues. The germline V gene has CDR1 MNHEY and CDR2 SVGAGI. CDR3 sequence: CASSYSRDHTGELFF. CDR3 nucleotide sequence: TGTGCCAGCAGTTACTCACGGGACCACACCGGGGAGCTGTTTTTT.

The V and J genes are TRBV28 and TRBJ1-5; D is undetermined. This CDR3 spans 14 amino acids. V lost 7 bases and J lost 0, with 10 bases in between. Germline assignment: CDR1 MDHEN and CDR2 SYDVKM. The CDR3 spells CASTYRVSNQPQHF. The CDR3 region has the DNA TGTGCCAGCACCTACAGAGTTAGCAATCAGCCCCAGCATTTT. Variable domain in full (rest from reference TRBV28 and TRBJ1-5): DVKVTQSSRYLVKRTGEKVFLECVQDMDHENMFWYRQDPGLGLRLIYFSYDVKMKEKGDIPEGYSVSREKKERFSLILESASTNQTSMYLCASTYRVSNQPQHFGDGTRLSIL.

This clone was observed a handful of times. This chain joins TRBV9 and TRBJ1-1; TRBD1 matches 8 bases. The CDR3 is made up of 21 amino acids. Germline assignment: CDR1 SGDLS and CDR2 YYNGEE. Trimming cost V 0 bases and J 0 bases; bases outside gene matches: 19. In DNA form, the CDR3 reads TGTGCCAGCAGCGTAGGTCCCAGCCTTTGGCCTACGACAGGGGTGAACACTGAAGCTTTCTTT. This translates into CASSVGPSLWPTTGVNTEAFF.

V is TRBV28 and J is TRBJ1-3; D is uncertain. This CDR3 comprises 16 residues. Trimming took 3 bases from V and 1 from J, leaving 13 bases between them. In germline, CDR1 is MDHEN, CDR2 SYDVKM. CDR3 residues: CASSFRQAPSGNTIYF. The CDR3, as DNA: TGTGCCAGCAGTTTCAGGCAGGCTCCATCTGGAAACACCATATATTTT. Together with reference TRBV28 and TRBJ1-3, the CDR3 gives the full variable domain: DVKVTQSSRYLVKRTGEKVFLECVQDMDHENMFWYRQDPGLGLRLIYFSYDVKMKEKGDIPEGYSVSREKKERFSLILESASTNQTSMYLCASSFRQAPSGNTIYFGEGSWLTVV.

This rearrangement joins TRBV5-4 to TRBJ2-7; D may be TRBD2 (6 bases). Germline V lookup: CDR1 SGHNT, CDR2 YYREEE (reference sequence). V lost 4 bases and J 7 bases, leaving 12 bases between the germline ends. CDR3 length: 12 residues. The CDR3 is CASSAGTQEQYF. Here the CDR3 DNA reads TGTGCCAGCAGCGCCGGGACTCAGGAGCAGTACTTC.

The chain uses TRBV5-1 and TRBJ1-1; no definite D call. This CDR3 region has 14 residues. V was cut by 2 bases and J by 1 base, with 9 bases left in between. Germline values: CDR1 SGHRS, CDR2 YFSETQ. The CDR3 region is CASSFARGNTEAFF. In DNA, the CDR3 is TGCGCCAGCAGCTTTGCTCGAGGGAACACTGAAGCTTTCTTT.

The J gene is TRBJ1-2, the V gene TRBV27, with D hard to call. The CDR3 covers 15 residues. From germline, CDR1 is MNHEY and CDR2 SMNVEV (reference sequence). V was clipped by 0 bases and J by 4 bases, with 12 bases between them. The CDR3, as DNA: TGTGCCAGCAGTTTATCGATCGGGGTGGGCTATGGCTACACCTTC. Protein sequence: CASSLSIGVGYGYTF.

The rearrangement links TRBV28 to TRBJ2-5; D may be TRBD2 (6 bases). CDR1 and CDR2 from the germline V gene are MDHEN and SYDVKM. The CDR3 totals 16 residues. V lost 10 bases to trimming and J lost 2 bases, with 23 bases between them. CDR3 DNA sequence: TGTGCCACCCGGGGGTGGGTTAGCGAGGGGCAAGAGACCCAGTACTTC. Protein: CATRGWVSEGQETQYF.

The chain is built from TRBV28 and TRBJ1-2; D is unresolved. The CDR3 spans 15 residues. Trimming left V 6 bases short and J 4 bases short, with 18 bases between. In germline, CDR1 is MDHEN, CDR2 SYDVKM. The CDR3 here is CASSKRSKGPYGYTF. CDR3 nucleotide sequence: TGTGCCAGCAGCAAACGATCTAAGGGTCCCTATGGCTACACCTTC.

This chain joins TRBV13 and TRBJ2-7; 8 bases align to TRBD1. The CDR3 consists of 15 residues. V shed 5 bases and J 0 bases; nucleotides not matched to a gene: 6. In germline, CDR1 is PRHDT, CDR2 FYEKMQ (reference sequence). Here the CDR3 reads CASSPDRGLSYEQYF. CDR3 nucleotides: TGTGCCAGCAGCCCCGACAGGGGTCTCTCCTACGAGCAGTACTTC.

This clone showed up just once. The chain carries TRBV19 and TRBJ2-7; D possibly corresponds to TRBD1 (5 bases). Per the germline V gene, CDR1 is LNHDA and CDR2 is SQIVND (reference sequence). V lost 0 bases and J 1 base, leaving 13 bases between the germline ends. This CDR3 contains 16 residues. In DNA, the CDR3 is TGTGCCAGTAGTATAGATTTCAGGGCAGCTTCCTACGAGCAGTACTTC. It codes for CASSIDFRAASYEQYF. Full variable domain (remainder filled in from reference TRBV19 and TRBJ2-7): DGGITQSPKYLFRKEGQNVTLSCEQNLNHDAMYWYRQDPGQGLRLIYYSQIVNDFQKGDIAEGYSVSREKKESFPLTVTSAQKNPTAFYLCASSIDFRAASYEQYFGPGTRLTVT.

The sample holds one count of this clone. The chain couples TRBV27 to TRBJ1-5, with 10 bases lining up with TRBD1. The V segment lost 6 bases and the J segment 4 bases; nucleotides outside the gene matches: 6. Germline values: CDR1 MNHEY, CDR2 SMNVEV (reference sequence). The CDR3 runs to 15 residues. CDR3 region: CASSVGTGVNQPQHF. The CDR3 nucleotides are TGTGCCAGCAGCGTCGGGACAGGGGTAAATCAGCCCCAGCATTTT.

The V call is TRBV5-1, the J call TRBJ1-1; weak D call: TRBD1 (5 bases). Trimming pared 4 bases from V and 5 bases from J, leaving 15 bases between. This CDR3 is built from 14 residues. Germline lookup yields CDR1 SGHRS and CDR2 YFSETQ. In nucleotides, the CDR3 is TGCGCCAGCAGCCCATCCAGGGAGGGAACTGAAGCTTTCTTT. It codes for CASSPSREGTEAFF. The full variable domain, rest sourced from reference TRBV5-1 and TRBJ1-1, is KAGVTQTPRYLIKTRGQQVTLSCSPISGHRSVSWYQQTPGQGLQFLFEYFSETQRNKGNFPGRFSGRQFSNSRSEMNVSTLELGDSALYLCASSPSREGTEAFFGQGTRLTVV.

The CDR3 DNA reads TGCAGCGTTGGCTCAGCGGGAGCCTACAATGAGCAGTTCTTC. Its protein is CSVGSAGAYNEQFF. J is TRBJ2-1 and V is TRBV29-1, with 8 bases fitting TRBD2. V shed 4 bases and J 2 bases; nucleotides not matched to a gene: 4. Germline V gives CDR1 SQVTM, CDR2 ANQGSEA. This CDR3 comprises 14 residues.

This chain links TRBV11-2 with TRBJ2-1; 8 bases are shared with TRBD2. V shed 5 bases and J 5 bases; nucleotides not matched to a gene: 11. CDR1 and CDR2 (germline): SGHAT, FQNNGV. The CDR3 length is 16 residues. CDR3 bases: TGTGCCAGCAGCATACCGGGACTAGACTTTAACAATGAGCAGTTCTTC. This codes for CASSIPGLDFNNEQFF.

The chain employs TRBV25-1 and TRBJ2-5, with D unresolved. There are 16 residues in the CDR3. V gave up 2 bases and J gave up 3 bases, with 16 bases separating them. Germline CDR1 reads MGHDK; CDR2 reads SYGVNS. For the CDR3, the DNA is TGTGCCAGCAGTGAACGGTCCGGGCCTTCGAAAGAGACCCAGTACTTC. Translation gives CASSERSGPSKETQYF.

The chain carries TRBV15 and TRBJ2-7; TRBD2 matches at 8 bases. In germline, CDR1 is LNHNV, CDR2 YYDKDF (reference sequence). The CDR3 spans 16 residues. V lost 2 bases, J lost 4 bases, and 10 bases stayed unmatched. The CDR3 coding sequence is TGTGCCACCAGCAGATCTTCGGTAGCGGGGCTTTACGAGCAGTACTTC. This sequence encodes CATSRSSVAGLYEQYF.

The rearrangement links TRBV7-9 to TRBJ1-2, with D possibly being TRBD1 (5 bases). The V gene lost 5 bases and the J gene lost 3 bases, with 22 bases spanning the gap. The CDR3 has 17 residues. Germline CDR1 reads SEHNR; CDR2 reads FQNEAQ (reference sequence). The CDR3 sequence: CASSRMGTGGPDYGYTF. CDR3 bases: TGTGCCAGCAGCCGGATGGGTACAGGTGGTCCCGACTATGGCTACACCTTC.

The chain employs TRBV5-3 and TRBJ2-1; D not resolved. TRBV5-3 is noted as an ORF with a role that remains uncertain. V was pared by 2 bases and J by 9 bases, with 9 bases between. The CDR3 spans 12 residues. The chain's CDR3 is CARSFTKTEQFF. The CDR3 DNA sequence: TGTGCCAGAAGCTTTACGAAAACTGAGCAGTTCTTC.

This clone was seen only once. The chain couples TRBV25-1 to TRBJ1-2; no clear D gene. Trimming stripped 2 bases from V and 0 bases from J, with 16 bases between. Germline values: CDR1 MGHDK, CDR2 SYGVNS. This CDR3 is built from 17 residues. The DNA for the CDR3 is TGTGCCAGCAGTGAAGGTACCCAGGACGCGGCTAACTATGGCTACACCTTC. Its protein is CASSEGTQDAANYGYTF.

The rearrangement links TRBV28 to TRBJ2-7, with 9 bases lining up with TRBD2. Germline loops: CDR1 MDHEN, CDR2 SYDVKM. This CDR3 is 15 amino acids long. Losses at the gene ends were 3 bases for V and 3 bases for J; bases not matched to a gene: 6. DNA of the CDR3: TGTGCCAGCAGTTTTAGAGCGGGGGGAAACTACGAGCAGTACTTC. This codes for CASSFRAGGNYEQYF.

The chain combines TRBV27 with TRBJ1-1; no clear D. Germline V lookup: CDR1 MNHEY, CDR2 SMNVEV (reference sequence). This CDR3 region has 13 residues. V was trimmed by 1 base and J by 6 bases, leaving 9 bases between them. This CDR3 is CASSLWAASEAFF. CDR3 nucleotides: TGTGCCAGCAGTTTATGGGCCGCCTCTGAAGCTTTCTTT.

The chain employs TRBV7-9 and TRBJ2-7, with TRBD1 matching 9 bases. V lost 0 bases to trimming and J lost 11 bases; unmatched junction nucleotides: 11. CDR3 length: 15 amino acids. Germline CDR1 reads SEHNR; CDR2 reads FQNEAQ (reference sequence). CDR3 DNA sequence: TGTGCCAGCAGCTTAGCCCCGGGACAGGGCCTCGTGGAGTACTTC. Amino acid sequence: CASSLAPGQGLVEYF.